This T cell receptor (beta chain) stems from a study of blood T cell repertoires in COVID-19. This CDR3 comprises 16 residues. Trimming cost V 5 bases and J 5 bases, with 18 bases left between them. Germline V gene data show CDR1 as LNHDA and CDR2 as SQIVND (reference sequence). Residents of about two dozen US areas, aged roughly 18 to 89 years, made up the participants. Self-reported history from a screening survey and questionnaire set each donor's cohort. Measured with immunoSEQ multiplex PCR; TCRdb has only the in-frame clones, and not every one. In the table there are approximately 65,000 clones, about four fifths of which are singletons.

The chain has TRBV19 and TRBJ1-4; D may be TRBD1 (6 bases). The sequencing input was PBMCs or T cells enriched from blood (not recorded which). This TCR was sampled from a woman between 35 and 50 years old with acute COVID-19. The CDR3 here is CASSSPGTPGNEKLFF. CDR3 sequence (DNA): TGTGCCAGTAGTTCCCCCGGGACACCTGGGAATGAAAAACTGTTTTTT.